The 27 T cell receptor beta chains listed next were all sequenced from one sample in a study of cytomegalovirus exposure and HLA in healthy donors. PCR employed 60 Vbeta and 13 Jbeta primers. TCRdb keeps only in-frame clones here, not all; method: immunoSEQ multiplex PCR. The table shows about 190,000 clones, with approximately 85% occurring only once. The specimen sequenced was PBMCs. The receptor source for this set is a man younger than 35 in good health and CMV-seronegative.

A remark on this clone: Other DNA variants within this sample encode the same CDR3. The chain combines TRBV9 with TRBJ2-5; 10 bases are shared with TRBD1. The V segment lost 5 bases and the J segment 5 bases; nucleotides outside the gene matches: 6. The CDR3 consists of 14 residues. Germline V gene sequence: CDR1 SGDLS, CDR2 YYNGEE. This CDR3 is CASSPGQGLETQYF. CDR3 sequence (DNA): TGTGCCAGCAGTCCGGGACAGGGGTTGGAGACCCAGTACTTC.

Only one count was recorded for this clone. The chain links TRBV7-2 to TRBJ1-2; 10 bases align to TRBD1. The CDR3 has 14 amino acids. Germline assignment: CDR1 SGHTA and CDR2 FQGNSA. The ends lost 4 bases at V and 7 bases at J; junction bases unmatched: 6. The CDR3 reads CASSSRTGGSGYTF. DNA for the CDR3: TGTGCCAGCAGCTCCCGGACAGGGGGTAGTGGCTACACCTTC.

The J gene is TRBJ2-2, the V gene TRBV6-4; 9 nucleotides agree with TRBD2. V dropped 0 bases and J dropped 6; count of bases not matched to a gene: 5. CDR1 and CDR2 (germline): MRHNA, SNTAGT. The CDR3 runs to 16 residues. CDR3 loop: CASSDSSGSNPGELFF. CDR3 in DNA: TGTGCCAGCAGTGACTCTAGCGGGAGTAATCCCGGGGAGCTGTTTTTT.

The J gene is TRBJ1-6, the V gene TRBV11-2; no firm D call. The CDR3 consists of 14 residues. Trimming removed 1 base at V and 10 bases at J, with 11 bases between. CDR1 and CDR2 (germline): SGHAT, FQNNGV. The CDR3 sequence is CASSLGARQSPLHF. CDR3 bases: TGTGCCAGCAGCTTAGGCGCGAGACAATCACCCCTCCACTTT. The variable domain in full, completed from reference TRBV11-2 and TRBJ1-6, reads EAGVAQSPRYKIIEKRQSVAFWCNPISGHATLYWYQQILGQGPKLLIQFQNNGVVDDSQLPKDRFSAERLKGVDSTLKIQPAKLEDSAVYLCASSLGARQSPLHFGNGTRLTVT.

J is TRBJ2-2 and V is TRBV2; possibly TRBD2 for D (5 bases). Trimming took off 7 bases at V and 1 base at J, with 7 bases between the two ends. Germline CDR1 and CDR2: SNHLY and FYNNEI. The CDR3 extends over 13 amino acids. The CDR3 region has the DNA TGTGCCAGCACCCGGGAGAACACCGGGGAGCTGTTTTTT. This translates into CASTRENTGELFF.

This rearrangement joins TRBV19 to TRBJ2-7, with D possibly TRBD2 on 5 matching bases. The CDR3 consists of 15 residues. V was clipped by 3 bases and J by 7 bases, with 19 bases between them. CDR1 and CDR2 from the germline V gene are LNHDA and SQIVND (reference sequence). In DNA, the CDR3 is TGTGCCAGTAGTATTGGAGAGGGCCTGGTGGGGGAGCAGTACTTC. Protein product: CASSIGEGLVGEQYF.

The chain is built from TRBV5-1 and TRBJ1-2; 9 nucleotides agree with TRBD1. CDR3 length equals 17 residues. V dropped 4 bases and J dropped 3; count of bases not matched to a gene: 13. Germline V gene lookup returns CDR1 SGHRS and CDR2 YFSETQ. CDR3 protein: CASSPTGTGSLDYGYTF. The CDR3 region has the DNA TGCGCCAGCAGCCCAACCGGGACAGGGTCGTTGGACTATGGCTACACCTTC.

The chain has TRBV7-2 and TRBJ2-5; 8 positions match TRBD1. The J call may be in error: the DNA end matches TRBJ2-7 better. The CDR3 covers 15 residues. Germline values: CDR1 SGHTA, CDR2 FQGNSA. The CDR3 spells CASSFQGDRFYEQYF. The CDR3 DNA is TGTGCCAGCAGCTTCCAGGGGGACAGGTTCTACGAGCAGTACTTC.

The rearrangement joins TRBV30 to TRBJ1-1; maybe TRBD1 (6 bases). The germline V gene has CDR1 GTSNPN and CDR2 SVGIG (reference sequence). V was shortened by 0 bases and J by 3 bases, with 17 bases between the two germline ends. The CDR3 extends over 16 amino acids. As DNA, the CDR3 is TGTGCCTGGAGTGTAGGGGCCGGGACAACTTACACTGAAGCTTTCTTT. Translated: CAWSVGAGTTYTEAFF.

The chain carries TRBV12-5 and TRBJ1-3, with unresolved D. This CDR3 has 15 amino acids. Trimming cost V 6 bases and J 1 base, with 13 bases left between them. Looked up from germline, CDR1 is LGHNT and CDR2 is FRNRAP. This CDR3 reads CASGRELVSGNTIYF. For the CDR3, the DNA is TGTGCTAGTGGCCGCGAACTGGTATCTGGAAACACCATATATTTT.

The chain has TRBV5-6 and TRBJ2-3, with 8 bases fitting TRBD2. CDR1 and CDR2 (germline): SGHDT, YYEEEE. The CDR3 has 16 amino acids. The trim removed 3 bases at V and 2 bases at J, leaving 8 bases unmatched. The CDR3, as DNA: TGTGCCAGCAGCTCACAGCGGGGGACCTACACAGATACGCAGTATTTT. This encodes CASSSQRGTYTDTQYF.

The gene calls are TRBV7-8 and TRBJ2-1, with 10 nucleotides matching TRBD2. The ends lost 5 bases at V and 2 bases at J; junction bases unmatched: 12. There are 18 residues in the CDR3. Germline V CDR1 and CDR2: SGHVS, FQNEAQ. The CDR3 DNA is TGTGCCAGCAGCCCAGCGGGGGGGACCGGGACCCCCTACAATGAGCAGTTCTTC. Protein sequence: CASSPAGGTGTPYNEQFF.

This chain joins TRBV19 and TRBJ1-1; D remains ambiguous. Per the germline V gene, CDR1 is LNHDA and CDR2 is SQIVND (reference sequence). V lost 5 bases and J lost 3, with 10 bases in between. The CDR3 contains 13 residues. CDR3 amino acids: CASSLSGDTEAFF. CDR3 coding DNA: TGTGCCAGTAGTTTGTCAGGCGACACTGAAGCTTTCTTT.

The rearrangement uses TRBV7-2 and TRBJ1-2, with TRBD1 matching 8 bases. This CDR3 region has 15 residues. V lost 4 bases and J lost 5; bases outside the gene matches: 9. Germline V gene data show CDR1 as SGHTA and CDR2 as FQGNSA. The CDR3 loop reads CASSSQMGTGYGYTF. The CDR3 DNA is TGTGCCAGCAGCTCCCAAATGGGGACAGGATATGGCTACACCTTC.

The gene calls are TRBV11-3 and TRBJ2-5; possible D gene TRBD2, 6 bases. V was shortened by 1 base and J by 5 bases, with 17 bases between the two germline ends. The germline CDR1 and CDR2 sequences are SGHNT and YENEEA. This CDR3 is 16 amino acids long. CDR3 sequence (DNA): TGTGCCAGCAGCTTAGTCTTCGCGGGGCCAGGGGAGACCCAGTACTTC. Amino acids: CASSLVFAGPGETQYF.

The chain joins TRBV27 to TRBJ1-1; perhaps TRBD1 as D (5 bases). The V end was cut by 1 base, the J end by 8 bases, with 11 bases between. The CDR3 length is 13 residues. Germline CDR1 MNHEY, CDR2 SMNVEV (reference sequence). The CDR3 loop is CASSLLRQGEAFF. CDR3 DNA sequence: TGTGCCAGCAGTTTATTAAGGCAGGGCGAAGCTTTCTTT.

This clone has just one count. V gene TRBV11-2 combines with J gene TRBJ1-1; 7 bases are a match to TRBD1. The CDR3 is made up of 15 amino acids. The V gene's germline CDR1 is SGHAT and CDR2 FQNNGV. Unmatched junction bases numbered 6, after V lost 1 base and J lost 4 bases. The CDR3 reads CASSLGTGWSTEAFF. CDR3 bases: TGTGCCAGCAGCTTAGGGACAGGTTGGAGCACTGAAGCTTTCTTT.

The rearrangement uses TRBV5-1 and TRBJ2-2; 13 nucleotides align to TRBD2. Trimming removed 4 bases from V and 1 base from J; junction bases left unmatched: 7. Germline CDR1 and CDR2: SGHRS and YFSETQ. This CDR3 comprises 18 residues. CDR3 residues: CASSQRGLAGLNTGELFF. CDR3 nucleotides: TGCGCCAGCAGCCAACGGGGACTAGCGGGGCTGAACACCGGGGAGCTGTTTTTT. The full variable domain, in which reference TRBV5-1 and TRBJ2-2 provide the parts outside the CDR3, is KAGVTQTPRYLIKTRGQQVTLSCSPISGHRSVSWYQQTPGQGLQFLFEYFSETQRNKGNFPGRFSGRQFSNSRSEMNVSTLELGDSALYLCASSQRGLAGLNTGELFFGEGSRLTVL.

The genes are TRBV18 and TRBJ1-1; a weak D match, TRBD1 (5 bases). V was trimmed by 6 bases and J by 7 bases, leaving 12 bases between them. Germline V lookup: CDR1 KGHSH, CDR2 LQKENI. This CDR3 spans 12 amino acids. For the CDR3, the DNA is TGTGCCAGCTCCAACGGGCAGGGTGAAGCTTTCTTT. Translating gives CASSNGQGEAFF.

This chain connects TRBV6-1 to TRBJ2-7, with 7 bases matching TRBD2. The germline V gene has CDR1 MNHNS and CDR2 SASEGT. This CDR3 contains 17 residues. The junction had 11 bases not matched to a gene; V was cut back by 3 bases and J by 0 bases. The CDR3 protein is CASSEDWRELFSYEQYF. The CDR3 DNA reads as TGTGCCAGCAGTGAGGACTGGCGGGAGTTATTCTCCTACGAGCAGTACTTC.

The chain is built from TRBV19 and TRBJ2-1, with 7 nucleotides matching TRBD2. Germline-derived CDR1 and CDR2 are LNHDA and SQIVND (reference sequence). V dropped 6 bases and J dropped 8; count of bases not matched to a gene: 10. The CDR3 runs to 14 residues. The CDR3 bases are TGTGCCAGTAGGGTTTGGGAGGGATCCGATGAGCAGTTCTTC. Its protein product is CASRVWEGSDEQFF.

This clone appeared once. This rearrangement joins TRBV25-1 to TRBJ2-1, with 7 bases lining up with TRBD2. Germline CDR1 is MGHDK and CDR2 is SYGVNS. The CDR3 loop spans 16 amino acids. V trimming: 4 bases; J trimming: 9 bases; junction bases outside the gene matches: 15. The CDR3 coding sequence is TGTGCCAGCAGTGGATCCGGACTAGAGAGTGTGTTTGAGCAGTTCTTC. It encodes CASSGSGLESVFEQFF.

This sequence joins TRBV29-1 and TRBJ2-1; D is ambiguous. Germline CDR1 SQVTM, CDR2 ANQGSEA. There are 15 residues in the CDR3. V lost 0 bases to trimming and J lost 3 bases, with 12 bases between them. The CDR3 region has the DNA TGCAGCGTTGAAGATCTAGACGGTCACTACAATGAGCAGTTCTTC. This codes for CSVEDLDGHYNEQFF.

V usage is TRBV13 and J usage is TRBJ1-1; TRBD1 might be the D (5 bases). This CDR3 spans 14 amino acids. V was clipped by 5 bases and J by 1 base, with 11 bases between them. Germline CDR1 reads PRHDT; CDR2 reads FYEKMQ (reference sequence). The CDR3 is CASSRDRWNTEAFF. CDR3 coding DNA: TGTGCCAGCAGCAGAGACAGATGGAACACTGAAGCTTTCTTT.

The CDR3 nucleotides are TGTGCCAGCAGCTTAGGTTGGCAGTACAATGAGCAGTTCTTC. Protein product: CASSLGWQYNEQFF. The rearrangement joins TRBV7-2 to TRBJ2-1, with D uncertain. The germline gives CDR1 SGHTA, CDR2 FQGNSA. The germline V and J ends were trimmed by 1 base and 4 bases, with 8 bases remaining between them. The CDR3 is made up of 14 amino acids.

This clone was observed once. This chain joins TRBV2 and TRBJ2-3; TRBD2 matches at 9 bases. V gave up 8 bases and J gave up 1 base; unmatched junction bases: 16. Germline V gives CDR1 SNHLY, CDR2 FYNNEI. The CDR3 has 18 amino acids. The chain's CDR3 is CASVHESAGGPGTDTQYF. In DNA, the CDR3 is TGTGCCAGCGTACATGAGTCGGCGGGAGGGCCGGGCACAGATACGCAGTATTTT.

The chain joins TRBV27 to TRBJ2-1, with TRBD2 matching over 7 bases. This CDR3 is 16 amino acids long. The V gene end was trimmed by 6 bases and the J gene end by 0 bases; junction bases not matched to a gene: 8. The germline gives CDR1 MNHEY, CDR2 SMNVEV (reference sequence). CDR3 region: CASRTSRRSSYNEQFF. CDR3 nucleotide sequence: TGTGCCAGCAGGACTAGCAGGAGGAGCTCCTACAATGAGCAGTTCTTC.